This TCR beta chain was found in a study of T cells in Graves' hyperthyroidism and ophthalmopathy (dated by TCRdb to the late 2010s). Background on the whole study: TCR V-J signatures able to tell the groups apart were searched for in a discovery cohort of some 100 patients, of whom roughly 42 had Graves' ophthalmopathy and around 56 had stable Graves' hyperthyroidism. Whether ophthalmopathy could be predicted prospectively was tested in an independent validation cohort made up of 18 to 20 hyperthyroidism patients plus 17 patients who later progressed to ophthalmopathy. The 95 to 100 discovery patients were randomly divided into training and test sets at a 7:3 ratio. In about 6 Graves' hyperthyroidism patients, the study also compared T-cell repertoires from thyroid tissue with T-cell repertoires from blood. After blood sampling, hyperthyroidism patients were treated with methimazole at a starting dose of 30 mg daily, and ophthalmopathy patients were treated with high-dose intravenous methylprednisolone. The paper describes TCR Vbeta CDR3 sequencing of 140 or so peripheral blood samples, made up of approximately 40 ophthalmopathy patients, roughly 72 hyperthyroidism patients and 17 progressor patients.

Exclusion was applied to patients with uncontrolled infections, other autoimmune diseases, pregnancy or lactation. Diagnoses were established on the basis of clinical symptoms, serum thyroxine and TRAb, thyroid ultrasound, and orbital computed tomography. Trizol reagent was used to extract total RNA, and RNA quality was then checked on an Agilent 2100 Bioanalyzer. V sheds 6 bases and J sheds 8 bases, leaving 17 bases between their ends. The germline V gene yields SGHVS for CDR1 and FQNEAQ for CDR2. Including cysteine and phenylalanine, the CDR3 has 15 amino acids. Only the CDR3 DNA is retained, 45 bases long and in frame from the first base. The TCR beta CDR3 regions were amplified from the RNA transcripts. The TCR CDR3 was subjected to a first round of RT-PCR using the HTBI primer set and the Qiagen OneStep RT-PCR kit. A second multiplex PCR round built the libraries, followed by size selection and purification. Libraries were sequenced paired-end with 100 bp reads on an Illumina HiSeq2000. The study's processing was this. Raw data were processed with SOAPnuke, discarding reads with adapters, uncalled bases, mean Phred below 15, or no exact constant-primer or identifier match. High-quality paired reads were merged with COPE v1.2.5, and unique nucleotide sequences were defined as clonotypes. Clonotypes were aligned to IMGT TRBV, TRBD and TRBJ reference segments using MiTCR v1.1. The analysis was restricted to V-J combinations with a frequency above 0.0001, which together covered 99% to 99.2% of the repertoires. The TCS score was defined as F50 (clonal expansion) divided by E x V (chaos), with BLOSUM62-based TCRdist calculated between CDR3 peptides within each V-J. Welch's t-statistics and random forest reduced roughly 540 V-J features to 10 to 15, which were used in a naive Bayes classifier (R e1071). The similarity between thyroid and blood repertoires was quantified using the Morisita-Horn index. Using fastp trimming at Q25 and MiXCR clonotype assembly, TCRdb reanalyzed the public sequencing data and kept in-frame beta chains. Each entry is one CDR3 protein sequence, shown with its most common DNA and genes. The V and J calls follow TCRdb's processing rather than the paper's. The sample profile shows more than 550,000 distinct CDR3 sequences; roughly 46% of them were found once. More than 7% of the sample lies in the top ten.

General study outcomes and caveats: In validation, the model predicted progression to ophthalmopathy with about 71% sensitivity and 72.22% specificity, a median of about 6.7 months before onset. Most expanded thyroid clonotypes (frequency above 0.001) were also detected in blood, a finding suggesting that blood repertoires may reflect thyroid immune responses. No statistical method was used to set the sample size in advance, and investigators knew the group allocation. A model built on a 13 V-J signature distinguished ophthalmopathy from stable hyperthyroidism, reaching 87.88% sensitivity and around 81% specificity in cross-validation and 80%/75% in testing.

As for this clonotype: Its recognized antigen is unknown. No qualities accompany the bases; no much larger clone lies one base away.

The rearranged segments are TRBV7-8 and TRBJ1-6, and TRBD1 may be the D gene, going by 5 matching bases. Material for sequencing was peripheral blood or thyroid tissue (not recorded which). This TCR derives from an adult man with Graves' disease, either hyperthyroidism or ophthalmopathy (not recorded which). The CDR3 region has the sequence CASSPRGLLYSPLHF. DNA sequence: TGTGCCAGCAGTCCAAGGGGACTGTTGTATTCACCCCTCCACTTT.